Listed below are T cell receptor beta chains from one sample, sequenced in a study of T cells in Graves' hyperthyroidism and ophthalmopathy. MiXCR, applied by TCRdb to the multiplex PCR reads, yields one record per CDR3 protein. The table has approximately 600,000 distinct CDR3 sequences, over 12% seen once. Material: blood. The receptors originated from a woman in her thirties or forties with Graves' ophthalmopathy. Each CDR3 is given with its conserved first and last residue. Fields, in order: D gene, V gene, J gene, CDR3 protein. A D gene is named only where the DNA matches it firmly.

d_call: NA
v_call: TRBV11-2
j_call: TRBJ2-5
cdr3_aa: CASSVTQGRRETQYF

d_call: NA
v_call: TRBV28
j_call: TRBJ1-5
cdr3_aa: CASSFTGQLNQPQHF

d_call: NA
v_call: TRBV28
j_call: TRBJ2-5
cdr3_aa: CASSSNQGWETQYF

d_call: NA
v_call: TRBV2
j_call: TRBJ1-5
cdr3_aa: CASTQSYSNQPQHF

d_call: NA
v_call: TRBV5-1
j_call: TRBJ1-2
cdr3_aa: CASSRDLPNYGYTF

d_call: TRBD1
v_call: TRBV11-2
j_call: TRBJ2-5
cdr3_aa: CATRDSGETQYF

d_call: NA
v_call: TRBV28
j_call: TRBJ2-7
cdr3_aa: CAIRSGTRSYEQYF

d_call: TRBD1
v_call: TRBV28
j_call: TRBJ2-5
cdr3_aa: CASSTNPGTGGRGETQYF

d_call: TRBD1
v_call: TRBV10-3
j_call: TRBJ1-2
cdr3_aa: CAISERIGQVNGYTF

d_call: NA
v_call: TRBV12-5
j_call: TRBJ1-5
cdr3_aa: CASGLPGQPQHF

d_call: NA
v_call: TRBV2
j_call: TRBJ1-3
cdr3_aa: CASTSPDSISGNTIYF

d_call: TRBD2
v_call: TRBV13
j_call: TRBJ2-5
cdr3_aa: CASSLASGGRTQYF

d_call: NA
v_call: TRBV20-1
j_call: TRBJ1-2
cdr3_aa: CSARPRTANYGYTF

d_call: TRBD1
v_call: TRBV6-5
j_call: TRBJ2-2
cdr3_aa: CASSYSGTANTGELFF

d_call: TRBD2
v_call: TRBV20-1
j_call: TRBJ2-7
cdr3_aa: CSAAGGRGYEQYF

d_call: NA
v_call: TRBV7-2
j_call: TRBJ2-5
cdr3_aa: CASSLVGIQYF

d_call: NA
v_call: TRBV28
j_call: TRBJ1-5
cdr3_aa: CASSLWGESGQPQHF

d_call: TRBD2
v_call: TRBV5-1
j_call: TRBJ2-2
cdr3_aa: CASSLAGTSGRANTGELFF

d_call: NA
v_call: TRBV18
j_call: TRBJ1-1
cdr3_aa: CASSPRGGENTEAFF

d_call: TRBD2
v_call: TRBV6-2/TRBV6-3
j_call: TRBJ2-2
cdr3_aa: CTSSYSAGGNTGELFF

d_call: TRBD2
v_call: TRBV6-1
j_call: TRBJ2-5
cdr3_aa: CASSATSGRARAETQYF

d_call: TRBD2
v_call: TRBV5-1
j_call: TRBJ2-2
cdr3_aa: CASSFLTSGTGELFF

d_call: NA
v_call: TRBV6-2/TRBV6-3
j_call: TRBJ2-7
cdr3_aa: CASSYEDTYEQYF

d_call: TRBD2
v_call: TRBV30
j_call: TRBJ2-2
cdr3_aa: CAWNLAGGSTGELFF

d_call: TRBD2
v_call: TRBV9
j_call: TRBJ2-2
cdr3_aa: CASSVARTLAGGSLAGELFF

d_call: NA
v_call: TRBV28
j_call: TRBJ1-2
cdr3_aa: CASSLRDPYGYTF

d_call: TRBD1
v_call: TRBV19
j_call: TRBJ1-1
cdr3_aa: CASSIIGTGGAGTEAFF

d_call: TRBD2
v_call: TRBV5-5
j_call: TRBJ2-2
cdr3_aa: CASDDPGLAGAGELFF

d_call: TRBD1
v_call: TRBV6-1
j_call: TRBJ2-5
cdr3_aa: CASSRDRGTETQYF

d_call: NA
v_call: TRBV29-1
j_call: TRBJ2-2
cdr3_aa: CSVEMYGELFF

d_call: NA
v_call: TRBV7-8
j_call: TRBJ1-2
cdr3_aa: CASSSGQSRYGYTF

d_call: NA
v_call: TRBV9
j_call: TRBJ1-1
cdr3_aa: CASSVRENTEAFF

d_call: TRBD2
v_call: TRBV20-1
j_call: TRBJ2-5
cdr3_aa: CSARDDNGLAGGSYGETQYF

d_call: TRBD2
v_call: TRBV28
j_call: TRBJ2-7
cdr3_aa: CASSAGTSVYYEQYF

d_call: TRBD1
v_call: TRBV25-1
j_call: TRBJ1-1
cdr3_aa: CASTPLGQGARDFF

d_call: NA
v_call: TRBV6-1
j_call: TRBJ1-2
cdr3_aa: CASSPIGGYGYTF

d_call: NA
v_call: TRBV6-2/TRBV6-3
j_call: TRBJ1-5
cdr3_aa: CASGSGGPDYQPQHF

d_call: TRBD1
v_call: TRBV4-1
j_call: TRBJ2-7
cdr3_aa: CASSQDGTGGIEQYF

d_call: NA
v_call: TRBV6-5
j_call: TRBJ2-1
cdr3_aa: CASLDSGGNEQFF

d_call: NA
v_call: TRBV5-4
j_call: TRBJ2-3
cdr3_aa: CASSNARTLATDTQYF

d_call: TRBD1
v_call: TRBV28
j_call: TRBJ2-7
cdr3_aa: CASSLGTGRSEQYF

d_call: TRBD2
v_call: TRBV28
j_call: TRBJ2-7
cdr3_aa: CTSSRLAGVRYEQYF

d_call: TRBD1
v_call: TRBV10-3
j_call: TRBJ2-7
cdr3_aa: CAISAGGKDFTSYEQYF

d_call: NA
v_call: TRBV29-1
j_call: TRBJ1-2
cdr3_aa: CSDVDSTDGYTF

d_call: TRBD1
v_call: TRBV9
j_call: TRBJ2-7
cdr3_aa: CASSGGDSSYEQYF

d_call: NA
v_call: TRBV6-5
j_call: TRBJ1-1
cdr3_aa: CASTWGQNTEAFF

d_call: NA
v_call: TRBV11-2
j_call: TRBJ1-5
cdr3_aa: CASSPPPQGPPGNQPQHF

d_call: NA
v_call: TRBV20-1
j_call: TRBJ2-7
cdr3_aa: CSATRDSGTYEQYF

d_call: NA
v_call: TRBV20-1
j_call: TRBJ1-5
cdr3_aa: CSARRGAQGNQPQHF

d_call: NA
v_call: TRBV12-3/TRBV12-4
j_call: TRBJ2-2
cdr3_aa: CASSNSRNTGELFF

d_call: NA
v_call: TRBV6-1
j_call: TRBJ1-2
cdr3_aa: CASGQGFDYGYTF

d_call: NA
v_call: TRBV27
j_call: TRBJ2-4
cdr3_aa: CASSPTGIAKNIQYF

d_call: NA
v_call: TRBV6-1
j_call: TRBJ1-2
cdr3_aa: CASSERIYGYTF

d_call: TRBD1
v_call: TRBV30
j_call: TRBJ1-1
cdr3_aa: CAWKGAGTSNTEAFF

d_call: NA
v_call: TRBV2
j_call: TRBJ1-2
cdr3_aa: CASRRTNGDYGYTF

d_call: TRBD2
v_call: TRBV11-2
j_call: TRBJ2-7
cdr3_aa: CASSLETGGPSEQYF

d_call: NA
v_call: TRBV6-1
j_call: TRBJ1-1
cdr3_aa: CATLAGTEAFF

d_call: NA
v_call: TRBV2
j_call: TRBJ2-1
cdr3_aa: CASSDEVGNERFF

d_call: NA
v_call: TRBV6-5
j_call: TRBJ1-3
cdr3_aa: CASTPDGSSGNTIYF

d_call: NA
v_call: TRBV6-2/TRBV6-3
j_call: TRBJ2-2
cdr3_aa: CASETGLLNTGELFF